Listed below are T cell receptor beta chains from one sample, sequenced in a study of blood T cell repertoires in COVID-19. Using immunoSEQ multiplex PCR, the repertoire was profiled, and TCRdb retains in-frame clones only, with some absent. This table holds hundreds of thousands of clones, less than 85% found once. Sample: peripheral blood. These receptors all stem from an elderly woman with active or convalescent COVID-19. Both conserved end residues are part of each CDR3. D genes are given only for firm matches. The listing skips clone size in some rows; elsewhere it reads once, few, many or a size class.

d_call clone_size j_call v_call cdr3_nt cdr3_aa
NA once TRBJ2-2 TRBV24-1 TGTGCCACCAGTGACCCGACAGAGGCGAACACCGGGGAGCTGTTTTTT CATSDPTEANTGELFF
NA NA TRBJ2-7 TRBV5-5 TGTGCCACCTCACGGAGGGACTCCACCTACGAGCAGTACTTC CATSRRDSTYEQYF
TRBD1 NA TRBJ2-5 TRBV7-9 TGTGCCAGCAGGCCTCAGGACAGGTTAATGACCCAGTACTTC CASRPQDRLMTQYF
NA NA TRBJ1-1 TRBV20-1 TGCAGTGCTAGTGGACACACCATCAACACTGAAGCTTTCTTT CSASGHTINTEAFF
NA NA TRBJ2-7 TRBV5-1 TGCGCCAGCAGCTTGGTTGCGGTCACTACCTACGAGCAGTACTTC CASSLVAVTTYEQYF
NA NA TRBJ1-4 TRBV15 TGTGCCACCAGCAGAGACCCACAGGGAGTTAATGAAAAACTGTTTTTT CATSRDPQGVNEKLFF
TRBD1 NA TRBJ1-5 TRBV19 TGTGCCAGTACCTCAAACCGGGACAGGGGTATTCAGCCCCAGCATTTT CASTSNRDRGIQPQHF
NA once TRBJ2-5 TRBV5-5 TGTGCCAGCAGCTTGGCCTTTGGCGGGGAACGGAACTTC CASSLAFGGERNF
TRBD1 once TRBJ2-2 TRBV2 TGTGCCAGCAGTGAGGGACAGGGGAACACCGGGGAGCTGTTTTTT CASSEGQGNTGELFF
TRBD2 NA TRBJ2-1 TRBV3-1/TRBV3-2 TGTGCCAGCAGCCAATACACTAGCGGGGGGATGGAGCAGTTCTTC CASSQYTSGGMEQFF
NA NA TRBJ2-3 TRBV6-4 TGTGCCAGCAGTGTGGCGGGGCAAGCAGATACGCAGTATTTT CASSVAGQADTQYF
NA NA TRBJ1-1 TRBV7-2 TGTGCCAGCAGCTTAGACCCAGGGGACCCTGAAGCTTTCTTT CASSLDPGDPEAFF
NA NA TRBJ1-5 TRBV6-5 TGTGCCAGCAGTTACTCGAAAGGGAAAGGGGATCAGCCCCAGCATTTT CASSYSKGKGDQPQHF
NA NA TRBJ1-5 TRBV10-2 TGCGCCAGCAGTGACAGGGAAGGCAATCAGCCCCAGCATTTT CASSDREGNQPQHF
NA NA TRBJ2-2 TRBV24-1 TGTGCCACCAGCGCTTTAACAGGGCATTTTTCCGGGGAGCTGTTTTTT CATSALTGHFSGELFF
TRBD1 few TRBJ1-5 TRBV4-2 TGTGCCAGCAGCCAAGATATTAAGGGGGCCGGCAATCAGCCCCAGCATTTT CASSQDIKGAGNQPQHF
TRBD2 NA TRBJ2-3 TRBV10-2 TGCGCCAGCAGCGATAGCGGGGGGGCGACAGATACGCAGTATTTT CASSDSGGATDTQYF
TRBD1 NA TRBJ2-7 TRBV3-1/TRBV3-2 TGTGCCAGCAGCCTGGGTGGACAGGGGGGAACCGAGCAGTACTTC CASSLGGQGGTEQYF
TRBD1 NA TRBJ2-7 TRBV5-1 TGCGCCAGCAGCTTCGGACAGGGAGTCCACGAGCAGTACTTC CASSFGQGVHEQYF
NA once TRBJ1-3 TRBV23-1 TGCGCCAGCAGTATCGAGCGTCGGCAGCCTGATTGGAACACCATATATTTT CASSIERRQPDWNTIYF
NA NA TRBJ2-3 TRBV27 TGTGCCAGCAGTTTACGTCCCACAGGAACAGATACGCAGTATTTT CASSLRPTGTDTQYF
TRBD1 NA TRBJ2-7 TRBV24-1 TGTGCCACCAGTGAGGGACAGGCGGCGTTAGACTACGAGCAGTACTTC CATSEGQAALDYEQYF
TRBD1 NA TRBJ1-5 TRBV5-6 TGTGCCAGCAGTTCAAGACAGGGATATAGCAATCAGCCCCAGCATTTT CASSSRQGYSNQPQHF
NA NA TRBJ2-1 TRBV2 TGTGCCAGCAGTGAAGTTGCGACTAGAAGGCTCAATGAGCAGTTCTTC CASSEVATRRLNEQFF